A selection of T cell receptor beta chains follows, all from one sample in a study of identical twins. A single record per CDR3 protein comes from TCRdb applying MiXCR to the 5' RACE reads. The profile shows about 690,000 distinct CDR3 sequences, 5.5% to 7.5% of them singletons. Source material: naive T cells sorted from blood. Receptor source: a man aged 18 to 30 in good health. Each CDR3 is given with its conserved first and last residue. The order of the fields is J gene, V gene, clone size, D gene, CDR3 protein, CDR3 DNA. A D gene is named only where the DNA matches it firmly. Only part of the rows carry a size: once, few, many, or a class if the clone is expanded.

>TRBJ2-5|TRBV29-1|many|.
CSVGVGQETQYF
TGCAGCGTTGGGGTGGGACAAGAGACCCAGTACTTC
>TRBJ1-6|TRBV30|few|.
CAWSVRGVGSPLHF
TGTGCCTGGAGTGTACGAGGAGTCGGGTCACCCCTCCACTTT
>TRBJ2-1|TRBV3-1|.|.
CASSQWRDRYNEQFF
TGTGCCAGCAGCCAATGGCGGGATCGGTACAATGAGCAGTTCTTC
>TRBJ2-2|TRBV5-8|many|.
CASSYFIGELFF
TGTGCCAGCAGCTACTTTATCGGGGAGCTGTTTTTT
>TRBJ2-7|TRBV14|few|.
CASSQDLASYEQYF
TGTGCCAGCAGCCAAGATCTGGCCAGCTACGAGCAGTACTTC
>TRBJ2-5|TRBV6-2/TRBV6-3|many|.
CASSYPGSTQYF
TGTGCCAGCAGTTATCCAGGTTCGACCCAGTACTTC
>TRBJ2-1|TRBV6-2/TRBV6-3|few|TRBD2
CASSYPAGGRKFF
TGTGCCAGCAGTTACCCAGCGGGAGGGCGTAAGTTCTTC
>TRBJ2-7|TRBV5-5|few|TRBD1
CASRSPGQGTYEQYF
TGTGCCAGCAGGTCTCCGGGACAGGGAACCTACGAGCAGTACTTC
>TRBJ1-3|TRBV9|.|.
CASSVAAYSGNTIYF
TGTGCCAGCAGCGTAGCCGCCTACTCGGGAAACACCATATATTTT
>TRBJ2-1|TRBV5-1|few|TRBD2
CASNPGTSVGNEQFF
TGCGCCAGCAACCCCGGGACTAGCGTTGGCAATGAGCAGTTCTTC
>TRBJ2-3|TRBV10-1|many|.
CASSLTSGDTQYF
TGCGCCAGCAGCTTAACCTCGGGCGATACGCAGTATTTT
>TRBJ1-5|TRBV4-1|few|TRBD1
CASSQDPAGQGMGSNQPQHF
TGCGCCAGCAGCCAAGATCCGGCGGGACAGGGGATGGGCAGCAATCAGCCCCAGCATTTT
>TRBJ1-4|TRBV5-1|.|.
CASSFRDPNEKLFF
TGCGCCAGCAGCTTCCGGGACCCTAATGAAAAACTGTTTTTT
>TRBJ2-3|TRBV10-3|many|.
CAIRTGVLDTQYF
TGTGCCATCAGGACGGGAGTACTTGATACGCAGTATTTT
>TRBJ1-5|TRBV6-2/TRBV6-3|many|.
CASSAGAMNQPQHF
TGTGCCAGCAGCGCCGGGGCGATGAATCAGCCCCAGCATTTT
>TRBJ2-7|TRBV6-5|many|TRBD2
CASSYLGLARYEQYF
TGTGCCAGCAGTTACTTGGGACTAGCGCGCTACGAGCAGTACTTC
>TRBJ2-7|TRBV28|.|.
CASSSRQGGHEQYF
TGTGCCAGCAGTAGTCGACAGGGAGGGCACGAGCAGTACTTC
>TRBJ2-5|TRBV14|few|.
CASSRTARETQYF
TGTGCCAGCAGCCGGACGGCGCGAGAGACCCAGTACTTC
>TRBJ2-4|TRBV29-1|many|.
CSVVRGNIQYF
TGCAGCGTTGTACGGGGAAACATTCAGTACTTC
>TRBJ2-7|TRBV28|.|TRBD1
CASRRGQGVYEQYF
TGTGCCAGCAGGAGAGGACAGGGTGTCTACGAGCAGTACTTC
>TRBJ2-3|TRBV6-2/TRBV6-3|few|.
CASTQQSRMATQYF
TGTGCCAGCACCCAGCAAAGCAGAATGGCTACGCAGTATTTT
>TRBJ2-1|TRBV4-3|many|TRBD2
CASSQDLAGSYNEQFF
TGCGCCAGCAGCCAAGATCTAGCGGGAAGCTACAATGAGCAGTTCTTC
>TRBJ2-7|TRBV12-3/TRBV12-4|few|.
CASSFAANYEQYF
TGTGCCAGCAGTTTTGCCGCTAACTACGAGCAGTACTTC
>TRBJ1-2|TRBV25-1|many|.
CASSGDTDFNYGYTF
TGTGCCAGCAGTGGGGACACGGACTTCAACTATGGCTACACCTTC
>TRBJ1-1|TRBV29-1|.|.
CSVDVGGGNTEAFF
TGCAGCGTTGACGTTGGGGGGGGGAACACTGAAGCTTTCTTT
>TRBJ2-7|TRBV28|many|.
CASSLSTRGLYEQYF
TGTGCCAGCAGTTTATCTACAAGGGGCCTTTACGAGCAGTACTTC
>TRBJ1-5|TRBV20-1|many|TRBD1
CSARKGQGNQPQHF
TGCAGTGCTAGAAAGGGACAGGGAAATCAGCCCCAGCATTTT
>TRBJ2-1|TRBV12-3/TRBV12-4|.|TRBD2
CASSSTRDYLNNEQFF
TGTGCCAGCAGTTCAACCCGGGACTACCTGAACAATGAGCAGTTCTTC
>TRBJ2-7|TRBV20-1|many|TRBD2
CSASATSGPHEQYF
TGCAGTGCTTCGGCGACTAGCGGGCCACACGAGCAGTACTTC
>TRBJ2-7|TRBV3-1|few|TRBD2
CASSQEGLAGDEQYF
TGTGCCAGCAGCCAAGAAGGACTAGCGGGAGACGAGCAGTACTTC
>TRBJ1-4|TRBV20-1|many|.
CSAGKNEKLFF
TGCAGTGCAGGGAAGAATGAAAAACTGTTTTTT
>TRBJ2-1|TRBV20-1|many|TRBD2
CSTAGTSGRNEQFF
TGCAGTACCGCCGGGACTAGCGGGAGGAATGAGCAGTTCTTC
>TRBJ2-2|TRBV28|.|TRBD2
CASSLFASGKNTGELFF
TGTGCCAGCAGTTTATTCGCTAGCGGCAAAAACACCGGGGAGCTGTTTTTT
>TRBJ1-6|TRBV5-1|few|.
CASSTSGANSPLHF
TGCGCCAGCAGCACATCAGGGGCTAATTCACCCCTCCACTTT
>TRBJ1-2|TRBV30|few|.
CAWSGLRAANYGYTF
TGTGCCTGGAGTGGATTGAGGGCTGCTAACTATGGCTACACCTTC
>TRBJ1-5|TRBV7-9|few|.
CASSLGRPGDQPQHF
TGTGCCAGCAGCTTAGGCCGACCTGGGGATCAGCCCCAGCATTTT
>TRBJ2-2|TRBV5-1|many|.
CASSDSLPGTGELFF
TGCGCCAGCAGCGATTCTCTTCCTGGCACCGGGGAGCTGTTTTTT
>TRBJ1-6|TRBV18|many|.
CASSPTGDTPPLHF
TGTGCCAGCTCACCAACGGGGGACACTCCACCCCTCCACTTT
>TRBJ1-1|TRBV3-1|few|.
CASSYTGLGTEAFF
TGTGCCAGCAGCTATACAGGACTTGGGACTGAAGCTTTCTTT
>TRBJ2-1|TRBV10-3|many|.
CAISGREYRNEQFF
TGTGCCATCAGTGGGAGGGAGTATCGCAATGAGCAGTTCTTC
>TRBJ2-2|TRBV5-6|many|.
CASSVFPDTGELFF
TGTGCCAGCAGCGTTTTCCCAGACACCGGGGAGCTGTTTTTT
>TRBJ2-1|TRBV5-1|many|TRBD2
CASKGASGSSEQFF
TGCGCCAGCAAGGGCGCTAGCGGGAGTAGTGAGCAGTTCTTC
>TRBJ1-1|TRBV4-2|.|TRBD1
CASSHPTGGGGTEAFF
TGTGCCAGCAGCCATCCTACAGGGGGAGGTGGGACTGAAGCTTTCTTT
>TRBJ1-5|TRBV6-1|few|TRBD1
CAASGTGVLPQHF
TGTGCCGCTTCAGGGACAGGGGTATTGCCCCAGCATTTT
>TRBJ2-3|TRBV21-1|.|.
CASSKEDRGTTDTQYF
TGTGCCAGCAGCAAAGAAGACAGGGGCACCACAGATACGCAGTATTTT
>TRBJ2-2|TRBV7-8|many|TRBD1
CASTVTGVNTGELFF
TGTGCCAGCACCGTGACAGGGGTGAACACCGGGGAGCTGTTTTTT
>TRBJ2-7|TRBV11-2|few|TRBD2
CASSTLAGGTYEQYF
TGTGCCAGCAGCACGCTAGCGGGGGGGACCTACGAGCAGTACTTC
>TRBJ1-6|TRBV20-1|many|TRBD1
CSARSQGVTYNSPLHF
TGCAGTGCTAGATCACAGGGGGTGACCTATAATTCACCCCTCCACTTT
>TRBJ2-1|TRBV5-6|many|.
CASSLDDPLINRGGQIYNEQFF
TGTGCCAGCAGCTTGGACGATCCCCTTATAAACAGGGGGGGACAGATCTACAATGAGCAGTTCTTC